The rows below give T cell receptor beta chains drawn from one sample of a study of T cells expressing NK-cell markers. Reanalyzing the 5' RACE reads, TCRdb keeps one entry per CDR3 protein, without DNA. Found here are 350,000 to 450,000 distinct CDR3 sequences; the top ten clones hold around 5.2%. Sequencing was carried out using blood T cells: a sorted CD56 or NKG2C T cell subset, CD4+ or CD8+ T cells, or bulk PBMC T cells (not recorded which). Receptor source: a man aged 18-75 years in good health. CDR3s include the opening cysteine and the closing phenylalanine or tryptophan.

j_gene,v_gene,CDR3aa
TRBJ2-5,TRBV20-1,CSARLHSKETQYF
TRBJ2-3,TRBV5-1,CASSFGPAGGSDTQYF
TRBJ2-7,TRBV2,CASRRDNYEQYF
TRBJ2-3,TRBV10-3,CAISESDLAGDTQYF
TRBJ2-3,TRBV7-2,CASSLAGGEWDTQYF
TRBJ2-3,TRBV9,CASSVLDTQYF
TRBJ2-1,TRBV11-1,CASSLVPVGGNPYNEQFF
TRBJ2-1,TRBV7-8,CASSFAIAGEQFF
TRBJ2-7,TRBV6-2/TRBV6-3,CASSPLRDRIYEQYF
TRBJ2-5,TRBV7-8,CASSLAELGETQYF
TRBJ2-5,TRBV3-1,CASSSPPSGAAFQETQYF
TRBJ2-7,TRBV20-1,CSASDRVGRSASYEQYF
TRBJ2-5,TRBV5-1,CASSLRATMWEETQYF
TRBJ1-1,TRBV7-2,CASSEGPNTEAFF
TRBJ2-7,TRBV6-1,CASSPPGGSYEQYF
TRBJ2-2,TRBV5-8,CASSLAARVSTGELFF
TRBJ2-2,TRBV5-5,CASSFPAGGGETGELFF
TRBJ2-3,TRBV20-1,CSAAGGLYLTTDTQYF
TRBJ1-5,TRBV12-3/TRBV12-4,CASSLTPQGAGQPQHF
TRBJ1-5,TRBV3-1,CASSQGTPGNQPQHF
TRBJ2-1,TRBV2,CASRRRAETGTEQFF
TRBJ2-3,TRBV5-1,CASSRRLAGKSRQYTDTQYF
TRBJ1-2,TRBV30,CAWTCIPDFNYGYTF
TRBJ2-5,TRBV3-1,CASSSGPTDQYF
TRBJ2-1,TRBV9,CASSVGHRDTDSEQFF
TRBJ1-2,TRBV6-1,CASRRAGTGITRGYTF
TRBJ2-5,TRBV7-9,CASSLQGTGKTQYF
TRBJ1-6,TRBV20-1,CSARQVISNSPLHF
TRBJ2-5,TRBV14,CASSQDTGSLGTQYF
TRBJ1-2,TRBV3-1,CASSLTTRGYYGYTF
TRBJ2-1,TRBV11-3,CASSRSRGSEQFF
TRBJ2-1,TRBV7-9,CASSRPGDSYNEQFF
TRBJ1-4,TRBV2,CASSAIGQGEKLFF
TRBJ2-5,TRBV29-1,CSALPPGRQETQYF
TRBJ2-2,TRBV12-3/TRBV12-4,CASQGQGIGGELFF
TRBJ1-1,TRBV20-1,CSVITPGQKIEAFF
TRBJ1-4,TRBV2,CASSEAPGTGEKLFF
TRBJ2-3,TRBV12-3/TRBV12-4,CASRDGRGADTQYF
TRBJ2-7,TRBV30,CACSGETYEQYF
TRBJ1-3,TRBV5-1,CASRLGVSGNTIYF
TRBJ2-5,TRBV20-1,CSASRDFRGETQYF
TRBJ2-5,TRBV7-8,CASSLSVGIRKETQYF
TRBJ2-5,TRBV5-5,CASSYGQGRRETQYF
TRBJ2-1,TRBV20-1,CSAALLAGAGDEQFF
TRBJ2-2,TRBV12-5,CASGRQGKGYPGELFF
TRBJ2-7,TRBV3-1,CASSPVRYGPYEQYF
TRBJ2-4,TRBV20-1,CSAWQGLKNIQYF
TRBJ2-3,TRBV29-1,CSVGLAVLDTQYF
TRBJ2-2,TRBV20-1,CSAPGGQAANTGELFF
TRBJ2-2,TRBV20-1,CSARDRAFTGELFF
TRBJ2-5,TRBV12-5,CASGLSLPGGETQYF
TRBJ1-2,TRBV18,CASSPGAVQGSGYGYTF
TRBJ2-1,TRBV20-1,CSARSRVQRGYNEQFF
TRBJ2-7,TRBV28,CASSPTGGVRYEQYF
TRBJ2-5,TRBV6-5,CASSGPSSTQYF